This T cell receptor beta chain emerged from a study of identical twins. This clonotype appeared a few times. Its antigen is as yet unknown. TCRdb ran MiXCR on the 5' RACE reads and lists one entry per CDR3 protein. The table lists approximately 890,000 distinct CDR3 sequences, over 9% of them singletons. The ends lost 6 bases at V and 2 bases at J; junction bases unmatched: 9. The CDR3 length is 17 residues. CDR1 is SNHLY, CDR2 FYNNEI, per germline. Regarding the study as a whole: Within twin pairs, the out-of-frame alpha sequences they shared showed excess low generation probability. Memory repertoires showed no such pattern, whereas abundant cord blood beta clonotypes carried fewer insertions.

The same specimen was also included in a second study, on yellow fever vaccine responses in identical twins.

The source is a woman in her late teens or twenties in good health. The specimen was PBMCs. This chain links TRBV2 with TRBJ1-5; 11 positions agree with TRBD1. CDR3 DNA sequence: TGTGCCAGCAGAGAAAGGACAGGGGGCCTTGGCAATCAGCCCCAGCATTTT. As protein: CASRERTGGLGNQPQHF.